The next 23 T cell receptor beta chains were all read from a single sample in a study of blood T cell repertoires in COVID-19. Libraries were prepared by immunoSEQ multiplex PCR; TCRdb keeps only in-frame clonotypes and omits some of them. Here the sample spans about 400,000 clones, about 86% being singletons. Input material: PBMCs or T cells enriched from blood (not recorded which). These receptors were obtained from a woman in her fifties or sixties who had recovered from COVID-19.

The chain recombines TRBV28 with TRBJ1-3, with D uncertain. From germline, CDR1 is MDHEN and CDR2 SYDVKM. Trimming shortened V by 5 bases and J by 1 base, and 9 bases separated the two germline ends. CDR3 length: 14 amino acids. CDR3 loop: CASSIPGSGNTIYF. DNA for the CDR3: TGTGCCAGCAGTATCCCGGGTTCTGGAAACACCATATATTTT.

The chain carries TRBV4-1 and TRBJ1-1, with 11 bases lining up with TRBD1. V shed 3 bases, J shed 5 bases, and the junction held 14 bases outside the gene matches. The CDR3 spans 18 residues. Per the germline V gene, CDR1 is MGHRA and CDR2 is YSYEKL. CDR3 DNA sequence: TGCGCCAGCAGCCAGATCCCGGGACAGGGGGAAAAGAAGACTGAAGCTTTCTTT. Its protein product is CASSQIPGQGEKKTEAFF.

The chain's CDR3 is CAWSVPSLNYGYTF. The CDR3 DNA reads as TGTGCCTGGAGTGTACCCAGTCTCAACTATGGCTACACCTTC. The chain links TRBV30 to TRBJ1-2; unclear D gene. The V end lost 0 bases, the J end lost 2 bases, and 10 bases lay between the germline ends. Germline assignment: CDR1 GTSNPN and CDR2 SVGIG (reference sequence). This CDR3 is 14 amino acids long.

V gene TRBV5-5 combines with J gene TRBJ1-2; 7 positions match TRBD1. CDR3 length: 16 residues. After removal of 0 bases from V and 4 bases from J, the junction contained 9 bases not matched to a gene. CDR1 is SGHKS, CDR2 YYEKEE, per germline (reference sequence). The CDR3 region is CASSLDSRGLSYGYTF. The CDR3 DNA reads as TGTGCCAGCAGCTTGGATAGCAGGGGGTTAAGCTATGGCTACACCTTC.

The rearrangement joins TRBV6-2 or TRBV6-3 to TRBJ1-2; TRBD1 might be the D (6 bases). V lost 5 bases to trimming and J lost 6 bases, with 19 bases between them. Germline V lookup: CDR1 MNHEY, CDR2 SVGEGT. The CDR3 covers 15 residues. CDR3 sequence (DNA): TGTGCCAGCAGTAACCCGGACAGTTGGTTAGATGGCTACACCTTC. Protein product: CASSNPDSWLDGYTF.

The CDR3 coding sequence is TGTGCCAGCAGCGGACAGGGGGCCAATTCACCCCTCCACTTT. The encoded protein is CASSGQGANSPLHF. The chain links TRBV9 to TRBJ1-6; TRBD1 matches 10 bases. CDR3 size: 14 residues. The V gene's germline CDR1 is SGDLS and CDR2 YYNGEE. The V gene end was trimmed by 3 bases and the J gene end by 7 bases; junction bases not matched to a gene: 1.

This clone was recorded only once. This sequence joins TRBV27 and TRBJ1-1; D gene ambiguous. Looked up from germline, CDR1 is MNHEY and CDR2 is SMNVEV (reference sequence). The CDR3 is 13 amino acids. Trimming pared 5 bases from V and 2 bases from J, leaving 9 bases between. In DNA, the CDR3 is TGTGCCAGCAGTCGGACTACAAACACTGAAGCTTTCTTT. Residues: CASSRTTNTEAFF.

The rearrangement joins TRBV5-5 to TRBJ1-1, with D possibly being TRBD1 (6 bases). Per the germline V gene, CDR1 is SGHKS and CDR2 is YYEKEE (reference sequence). This CDR3 is built from 13 residues. V was shortened by 1 base and J by 6 bases, with 10 bases between the two germline ends. In DNA form, the CDR3 reads TGTGCCAGCAGCTTGACAGGGCTCGCTGAAGCTTTCTTT. Its protein product is CASSLTGLAEAFF.

This clone was observed a handful of times. The rearrangement uses TRBV5-1 and TRBJ2-7; D gene unclear. The germline CDR1 and CDR2 sequences are SGHRS and YFSETQ. The CDR3 length is 14 residues. Trimming shortened V by 0 bases and J by 6 bases, and 13 bases separated the two germline ends. In nucleotides, the CDR3 is TGCGCCAGCAGCTTGGGAACTCGAGAGCTCGAGCAGTACTTC. This gives the protein CASSLGTRELEQYF.

This chain uses TRBV27 with TRBJ2-3, with D possibly matching TRBD2 (5 bases). In germline, CDR1 is MNHEY, CDR2 SMNVEV (reference sequence). Trimming stripped 5 bases from V and 0 bases from J, with 18 bases between. This CDR3 spans 17 amino acids. The CDR3 nucleotides are TGTGCCAGCAGTACACCGATAGCAGGACTGAGCACAGATACGCAGTATTTT. This sequence encodes CASSTPIAGLSTDTQYF.

A word on this clone: Within the sample, other DNA sequences also encode this same CDR3. The V gene is TRBV4-1, the J gene TRBJ1-2; D call uncertain. V was clipped by 0 bases and J by 2 bases, with 7 bases between them. The germline gives CDR1 MGHRA, CDR2 YSYEKL. The CDR3 sequence is 14 residues long. Written as DNA, the CDR3 is TGCGCCAGCAGCCAAGATGCGGGGAACTATGGCTACACCTTC. Translating it yields CASSQDAGNYGYTF.

The rearrangement links TRBV9 to TRBJ2-1; TRBD2 might be the D (6 bases). V lost 4 bases and J lost 10, with 12 bases in between. The CDR3 runs to 12 residues. CDR1 and CDR2 from the germline V gene are SGDLS and YYNGEE. The DNA for the CDR3 is TGTGCCAGCAGCCCGGAGGGGCGAGAGCAGTTCTTC. Its translation is CASSPEGREQFF.

The gene calls are TRBV30 and TRBJ2-3, with TRBD1 identical over 7 bases. V trimming: 8 bases; J trimming: 3 bases; junction bases outside the gene matches: 8. The CDR3 is 13 amino acids. From germline, CDR1 is GTSNPN and CDR2 SVGIG (reference sequence). The CDR3 nucleotides read TGTGCCACTTCCCAGGGGGAAACAGATACGCAGTATTTT. Translation gives CATSQGETDTQYF.

The chain uses TRBV13 and TRBJ1-1; no clear D gene. The CDR3 extends over 15 amino acids. Germline assignment: CDR1 PRHDT and CDR2 FYEKMQ (reference sequence). The V end was cut by 0 bases, the J end by 2 bases, with 10 bases between. The CDR3 spells CASSLGTVVNTEAFF. The CDR3 nucleotides read TGTGCCAGCAGCTTAGGTACAGTTGTAAACACTGAAGCTTTCTTT.

The chain joins TRBV2 to TRBJ2-3; tentatively, D is TRBD2 (6 bases). Trimming removed 6 bases at V and 3 bases at J, with 16 bases between. CDR3 length: 15 residues. Germline CDR1 is SNHLY and CDR2 is FYNNEI. For the CDR3, the DNA is TGTGCCAGCAGACCCGGAGGGCCCAGAACAGATACGCAGTATTTT. Encoded protein: CASRPGGPRTDTQYF. Full variable domain (remainder filled in from reference TRBV2 and TRBJ2-3): EPEVTQTPSHQVTQMGQEVILRCVPISNHLYFYWYRQILGQKVEFLVSFYNNEISEKSEIFDDQFSVERPDGSNFTLKIRSTKLEDSAMYFCASRPGGPRTDTQYFGPGTRLTVL.

This clone came up once. The rearrangement joins TRBV30 to TRBJ1-1; TRBD1 might be the D (6 bases). CDR1 and CDR2 from the germline V gene are GTSNPN and SVGIG (reference sequence). CDR3 size: 11 residues. Trimming took 5 bases from V and 10 from J, leaving 14 bases between them. The CDR3 nucleotides are TGTGCCTGGGACGACAGGAAGAGAGCTTTCTTT. Its protein product is CAWDDRKRAFF.

The chain joins TRBV25-1 to TRBJ2-5, with 9 nucleotides matching TRBD1. After removal of 3 bases from V and 4 bases from J, the junction contained 6 bases not matched to a gene. The CDR3 sequence is 15 residues long. Germline CDR1 reads MGHDK; CDR2 reads SYGVNS. The CDR3 reads CASSESGQGGETQYF. The CDR3 coding sequence is TGTGCCAGCAGTGAGTCGGGACAGGGTGGAGAGACCCAGTACTTC.

In this sample, this clone turned up once. The chain has TRBV30 and TRBJ1-3, with unresolved D. The CDR3 totals 14 residues. Germline values: CDR1 GTSNPN, CDR2 SVGIG (reference sequence). The germline V and J ends were trimmed by 0 bases and 0 bases, with 6 bases remaining between them. This CDR3 is CAWSVPGSGNTIYF. The CDR3 nucleotides read TGTGCCTGGAGTGTACCGGGCTCTGGAAACACCATATATTTT.

This chain uses TRBV28 with TRBJ2-2; 11 nucleotides align to TRBD2. The V gene end was trimmed by 8 bases and the J gene end by 3 bases; junction bases not matched to a gene: 2. From germline, CDR1 is MDHEN and CDR2 SYDVKM. CDR3 size: 14 residues. The DNA for the CDR3 is TGTGCCAGCGGACTAGCGGGCGACACCGGGGAGCTGTTTTTT. This codes for CASGLAGDTGELFF.

This clone occurred a few times. The chain joins TRBV19 to TRBJ2-3; 11 nucleotides align to TRBD2. Germline trimming cut 5 bases from V and 7 bases from J; bases unmatched to any gene: 11. Looked up from germline, CDR1 is LNHDA and CDR2 is SQIVND (reference sequence). This CDR3 comprises 16 residues. CDR3 in DNA: TGTGCCAGTAGTGTCGGACTAGCGGGTGATCACAATACGCAGTATTTT. It specifies CASSVGLAGDHNTQYF.

This chain links TRBV10-3 with TRBJ2-5; D uncertain. Germline CDR1 is ENHRY and CDR2 is SYGVKD. The CDR3 length is 13 residues. V was pared by 4 bases and J by 4 bases, with 10 bases between. The CDR3 nucleotides are TGTGCCATCAGTGTAGCTGGCGGAGAGACCCAGTACTTC. Translating gives CAISVAGGETQYF.

The chain employs TRBV6-5 and TRBJ1-2, with D possibly being TRBD1 (6 bases). The CDR3 has 15 residues. The V and J ends lost 6 bases and 7 bases respectively, with 21 bases between them. Per germline, CDR1 MNHEY and CDR2 SVGAGI. CDR3 nucleotides: TGTGCCAGCAGCCAGGACAGTCACGGCTCGAGTGGCTACACCTTC. Encoded protein: CASSQDSHGSSGYTF.

This sequence joins TRBV6-5 and TRBJ1-3, with D tentatively TRBD1 (5 bases). This CDR3 spans 13 amino acids. The germline V gene has CDR1 MNHEY and CDR2 SVGAGI. Trimming pared 6 bases from V and 3 bases from J, leaving 9 bases between. The CDR3 sequence: CASRWGDGNTIYF. The CDR3 coding sequence is TGTGCCAGCAGGTGGGGGGATGGAAACACCATATATTTT.